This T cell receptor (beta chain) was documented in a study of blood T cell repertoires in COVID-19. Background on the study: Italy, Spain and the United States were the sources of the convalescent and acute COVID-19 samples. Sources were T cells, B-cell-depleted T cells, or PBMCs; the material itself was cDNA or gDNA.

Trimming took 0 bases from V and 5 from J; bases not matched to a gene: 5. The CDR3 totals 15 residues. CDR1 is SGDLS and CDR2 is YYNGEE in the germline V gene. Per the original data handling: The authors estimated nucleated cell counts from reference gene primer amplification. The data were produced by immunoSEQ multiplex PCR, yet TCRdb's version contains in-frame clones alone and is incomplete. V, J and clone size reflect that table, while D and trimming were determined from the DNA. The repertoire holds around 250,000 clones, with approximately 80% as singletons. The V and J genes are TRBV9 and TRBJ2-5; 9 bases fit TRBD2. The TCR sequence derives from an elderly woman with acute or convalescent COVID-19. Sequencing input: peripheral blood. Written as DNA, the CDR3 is TGTGCCAGCAGCGTAGGTCTAGCGGGGCGCGAGACCCAGTACTTC. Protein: CASSVGLAGRETQYF.